The entry that follows covers one T cell receptor beta chain sequence. Its antigen is unknown. One junction end does not reproduce the germline sequence, and a read error may be involved. The sample is drawn from a study of T cell repertoires in cytomegalovirus infection. Study-level information: Indications came from public TCR beta signatures; they pointed to CMV infection and to a matching HLA type. The study, taken as a whole, reports: HLA-C-restricted CMV-specific TCR beta clonotypes were dominant in the ex vivo response. Accumulated public TCR beta family frequency recognized individuals carrying CMV together with the relevant HLA.

Looked up from germline, CDR1 is SGHVS and CDR2 is FQNEAQ. The CDR3 has 13 amino acids. TCRdb fed the reads into MiXCR, producing one record per CDR3 protein. The sample gives 46,000 or so distinct CDR3 sequences, 20% to 25% of which show up once; about 18% is in the top ten. This receptor was obtained from a human donor in good health (CMV status not recorded). Some clones in this sample may be carry-over from other donors' samples. The sample taken for sequencing was PBMCs, sequenced either directly or after in vitro stimulation (not recorded which). V and J are TRBV7-8 and TRBJ1-1; D is unclear. In DNA, the CDR3 is TGTGCCAGCAGCACTCAGAGTAGGACTGAAGATTTCTTT. Its translation is CASSTQSRTEDFF. The whole variable domain, remainder taken from reference TRBV7-8 and TRBJ1-1, is GAGVSQSPRYKVAKRGQDVALRCDPISGHVSLFWYQQALGQGPEFLTYFQNEAQLDKSGLPSDRFFAERPEGSVSTLKIQRTQQEDSAVYLCASSTQSRTEDFFGQGTRLTVV.